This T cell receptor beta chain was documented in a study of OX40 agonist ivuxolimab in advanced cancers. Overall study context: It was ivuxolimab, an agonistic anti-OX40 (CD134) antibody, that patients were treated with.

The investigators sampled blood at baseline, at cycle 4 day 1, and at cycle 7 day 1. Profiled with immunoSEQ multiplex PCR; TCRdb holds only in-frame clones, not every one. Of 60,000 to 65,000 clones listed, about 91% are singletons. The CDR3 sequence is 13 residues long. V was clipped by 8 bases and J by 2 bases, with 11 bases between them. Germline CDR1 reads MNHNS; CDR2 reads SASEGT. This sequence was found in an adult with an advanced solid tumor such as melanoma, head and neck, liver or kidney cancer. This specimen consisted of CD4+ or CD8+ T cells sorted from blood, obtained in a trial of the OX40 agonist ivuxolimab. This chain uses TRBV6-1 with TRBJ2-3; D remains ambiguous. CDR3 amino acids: CASLHAFTDTQYF. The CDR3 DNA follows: TGTGCCAGCTTACACGCGTTCACAGATACGCAGTATTTT.